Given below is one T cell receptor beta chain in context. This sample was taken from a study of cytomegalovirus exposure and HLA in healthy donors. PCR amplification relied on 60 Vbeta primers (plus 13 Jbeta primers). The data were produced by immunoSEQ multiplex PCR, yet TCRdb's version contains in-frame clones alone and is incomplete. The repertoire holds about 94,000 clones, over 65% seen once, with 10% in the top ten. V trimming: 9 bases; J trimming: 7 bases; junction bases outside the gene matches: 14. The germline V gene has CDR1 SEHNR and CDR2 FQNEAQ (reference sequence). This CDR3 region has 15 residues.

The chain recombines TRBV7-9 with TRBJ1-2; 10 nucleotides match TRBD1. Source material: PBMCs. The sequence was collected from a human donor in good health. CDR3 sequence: CARTNLDRGQAGYTF. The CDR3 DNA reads TGTGCCAGGACCAACTTAGACAGGGGGCAAGCTGGCTACACCTTC.